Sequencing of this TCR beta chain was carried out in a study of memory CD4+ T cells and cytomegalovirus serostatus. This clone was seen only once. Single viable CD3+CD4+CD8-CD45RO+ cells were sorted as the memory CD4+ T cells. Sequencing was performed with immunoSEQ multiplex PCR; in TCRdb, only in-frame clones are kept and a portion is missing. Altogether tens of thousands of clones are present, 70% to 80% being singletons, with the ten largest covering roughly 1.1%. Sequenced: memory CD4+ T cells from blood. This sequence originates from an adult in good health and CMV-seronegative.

CDR3 in amino acids: CASSLAQGRSNEQFF. The CDR3 DNA follows: TGTGCCAGCAGCTTAGCACAGGGAAGGAGCAATGAGCAGTTCTTC. J is TRBJ2-1 and V is TRBV7-2; the D gene is possibly TRBD1 (6 bases). The V gene's germline CDR1 is SGHTA and CDR2 FQGNSA. V was cut by 0 bases and J by 6 bases, with 12 bases left in between. This CDR3 is built from 15 residues.